Sequencing of this T cell receptor beta chain was carried out in a study of shared clonotypes between healthy human individuals. At the level of the study: Researchers assigned three CD4 naive, three CD4 memory, two CD8 naive and one CD8 memory plate to each donor. Study results and caveats: It was expected that sequencing depth would affect clonotype sharing among donors. It was the non-shared clonotypes that had lower generation probabilities than clonotypes shared by all four donors.

The CDR3 contains 12 residues. CDR1 and CDR2 from the germline V gene are SNHLY and FYNNEI. V trimming: 7 bases; J trimming: 7 bases; junction bases outside the gene matches: 6. Naive CD8 isolation took CD45RO-negative cells positively selected for CCR7 and excluded terminally differentiated effector memory CD45RA+ cells. In the sorted-subset replicate PCRs, 150 to 200 ng DNA, tens of thousands of T cell genomes, was used. The repertoire was sequenced with immunoSEQ multiplex PCR; TCRdb's copy has only in-frame clones and lacks some. This table holds around 1.9 million clones, over 85% found once. With regard to this clone: Its antigen is unidentified.

This chain uses TRBV2 with TRBJ2-7, with TRBD1 matching 8 bases. The specimen sequenced was naive CD8+ T cells from PBMCs. The source is a man aged 18 to 30 in good health. Some clones in this sample may be carry-over from other donors' samples. As DNA, the CDR3 is TGTGCCAGCAATTCAGGGGGCGGGGAGCAGTACTTC. Translated: CASNSGGGEQYF.